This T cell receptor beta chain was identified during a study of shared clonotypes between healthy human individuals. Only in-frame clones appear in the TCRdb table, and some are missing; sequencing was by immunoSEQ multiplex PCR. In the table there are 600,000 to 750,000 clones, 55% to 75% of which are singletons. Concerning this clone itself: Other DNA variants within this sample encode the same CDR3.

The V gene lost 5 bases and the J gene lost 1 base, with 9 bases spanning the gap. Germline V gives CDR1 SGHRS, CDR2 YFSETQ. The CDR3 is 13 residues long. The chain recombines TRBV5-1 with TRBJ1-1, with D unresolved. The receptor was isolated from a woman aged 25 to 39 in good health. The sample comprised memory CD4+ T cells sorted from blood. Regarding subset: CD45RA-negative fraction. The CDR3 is CASRDDRNTEAFF. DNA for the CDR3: TGCGCCAGCAGGGATGATAGGAACACTGAAGCTTTCTTT.